A selection of T cell receptor beta chains follows, all from one sample in a study of cytomegalovirus exposure and HLA in healthy donors. Assay used: immunoSEQ multiplex PCR; TCRdb lists only in-frame clones, some missing. This sample has about 270,000 clones, with 80% to 90% found just once. The source material was PBMCs. The receptors were sampled from a woman in her late teens or twenties in good health and CMV-seronegative. CDR3s include the opening cysteine and the closing phenylalanine or tryptophan.

CARSLRGGYNEQFF | TRBJ2-1 | TRBV5-3
CASSSTGFYEQYF | TRBJ2-7 | TRBV19
CSVRHLGGTRGPPDTQYF | TRBJ2-3 | TRBV29-1
CATLDRASYEQYF | TRBJ2-7 | TRBV6-5
CASSLNSGGGYTF | TRBJ1-2 | TRBV27
CASKIVTGHTEAFF | TRBJ1-1 | TRBV6-5
CASSARQGAWEAFF | TRBJ1-1 | TRBV7-2
CASSFSEGSEQYF | TRBJ2-7 | TRBV28
CASSSNPWVLTRGANVLTF | TRBJ2-6 | TRBV7-9
CASRPIGGSNQPQHF | TRBJ1-5 | TRBV2
CASSPPGQSSYNEQFF | TRBJ2-1 | TRBV18
CASSLNLRSGYTF | TRBJ1-2 | TRBV11-3
CASSVAGGAVDEQFF | TRBJ2-1 | TRBV9
CASSFPRLDLPGREEQYF | TRBJ2-7 | TRBV7-2
CASSRKDRNYGYTF | TRBJ1-2 | TRBV19
CASSEDTRGGNTIYF | TRBJ1-3 | TRBV6-1
CASRPDPASSPLHF | TRBJ1-6 | TRBV5-8
CASSQVVLTGQSNQPQHF | TRBJ1-5 | TRBV4-1
CSVGLPGLPNFDTQYF | TRBJ2-3 | TRBV29-1
CASSERGFRDQPQHF | TRBJ1-5 | TRBV6-1
CASSDRANPGEQYF | TRBJ2-7 | TRBV2
CSVSWTSGRDNEQFF | TRBJ2-1 | TRBV29-1
CASSLGLAGGREQFF | TRBJ2-1 | TRBV5-6
CASSLQRQNTEAFF | TRBJ1-1 | TRBV2
CASSFADYQRSYEQYF | TRBJ2-7 | TRBV28
CASSVVGRESYNEQFF | TRBJ2-1 | TRBV9
CATSDRGQETQYF | TRBJ2-5 | TRBV6-5
CASSLGQGYTEAFF | TRBJ1-1 | TRBV5-1
CASSRRDRDSYEQYF | TRBJ2-7 | TRBV7-9
CASSWLQNSGNTIYF | TRBJ1-3 | TRBV5-6
CASQGGPRGGYTF | TRBJ1-2 | TRBV28
CASQLAGTFQETQYF | TRBJ2-5 | TRBV5-1
CASSFETGGWYEQYF | TRBJ2-7 | TRBV11-1
CASSPQGLAPYEQYF | TRBJ2-7 | TRBV9
CASSTGGYGYTF | TRBJ1-2 | TRBV7-9
CASMNSHYEQYF | TRBJ2-7 | TRBV19
CASSLQDRGAFF | TRBJ1-1 | TRBV5-6
CAKQGVLNYGYTF | TRBJ1-2 | TRBV30
CASSSRQGGRTGELFF | TRBJ2-2 | TRBV5-4
CASSLGSGKETQYF | TRBJ2-5 | TRBV5-1
CASSSQPGQGASYEQYF | TRBJ2-7 | TRBV11-2